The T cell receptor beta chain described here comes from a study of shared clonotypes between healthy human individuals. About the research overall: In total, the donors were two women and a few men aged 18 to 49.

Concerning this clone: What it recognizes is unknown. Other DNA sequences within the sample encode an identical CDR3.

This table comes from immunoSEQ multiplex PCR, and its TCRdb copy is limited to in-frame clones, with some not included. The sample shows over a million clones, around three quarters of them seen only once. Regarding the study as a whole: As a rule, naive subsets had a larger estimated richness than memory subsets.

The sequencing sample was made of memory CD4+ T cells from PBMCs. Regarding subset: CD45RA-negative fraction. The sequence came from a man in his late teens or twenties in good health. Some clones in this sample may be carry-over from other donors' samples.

The CDR3 region is CAWSVSGAGANVLTF. The CDR3 coding sequence is TGTGCCTGGAGTGTCAGCGGGGCGGGGGCCAACGTCCTGACTTTC. The V call is TRBV30, the J call TRBJ2-6; 7 nucleotides align to TRBD2. The ends lost 0 bases at V and 4 bases at J; junction bases unmatched: 3. The CDR3 is 15 residues long. The germline gives CDR1 GTSNPN, CDR2 SVGIG (reference sequence).